This TCR beta chain was sequenced during a study of OX40 agonist ivuxolimab in advanced cancers. Study details: Across the patients, intravenous ivuxolimab was delivered every 2 weeks at 0.01 to 10 mg/kg. Dose-escalation patients suffered from hepatocellular carcinoma, melanoma, renal cell or head and neck cancer. Partial response was recorded in three patients: one hepatocellular carcinoma and two cutaneous melanoma cases.

The CDR3 extends over 18 amino acids. Germline V CDR1 and CDR2: SGHRS, YFSETQ. J lost 2 bases, V lost 4 bases, and 11 bases had no gene match. Clones were read by immunoSEQ multiplex PCR, and TCRdb kept only the in-frame ones, dropping some. The data contain approximately 49,000 clones, around 83% of them seen just once; the ten biggest clones take up 9.9%. The rearrangement uses TRBV5-1 and TRBJ2-7, with 14 bases lining up with TRBD2. The clonotype comes from an adult with an advanced solid tumor such as melanoma, head and neck, liver or kidney cancer. This specimen was CD4+ or CD8+ T cells sorted from blood, taken in a trial of the OX40 agonist ivuxolimab. CDR3 DNA sequence: TGCGCCAGCAGCACCGGACTAGCGGGAGGCAGACGTGCCTACGAGCAGTACTTC. This encodes CASSTGLAGGRRAYEQYF.